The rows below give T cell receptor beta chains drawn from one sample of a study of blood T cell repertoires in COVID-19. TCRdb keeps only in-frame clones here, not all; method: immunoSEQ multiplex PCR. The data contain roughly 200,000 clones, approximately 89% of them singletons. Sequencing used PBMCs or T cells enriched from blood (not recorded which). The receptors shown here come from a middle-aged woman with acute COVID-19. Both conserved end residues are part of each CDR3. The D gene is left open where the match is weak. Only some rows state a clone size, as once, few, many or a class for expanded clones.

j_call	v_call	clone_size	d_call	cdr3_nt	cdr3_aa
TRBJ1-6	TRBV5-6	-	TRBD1	TGTGCCAGCAGTCTGGGGGCAGGGGGCAATAATTCACCCCTCCACTTT	CASSLGAGGNNSPLHF
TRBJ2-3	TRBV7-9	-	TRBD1	TGTGCCAGCAGCGCCCCGGGACAGAACACAGATACGCAGTATTTT	CASSAPGQNTDTQYF
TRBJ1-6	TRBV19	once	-	TGTGCCAGTAGTTTGGAGAGACTTAGTAATTCACCCCTCCACTTT	CASSLERLSNSPLHF
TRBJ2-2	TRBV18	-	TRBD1	TGTGCCAGCTCAGACAGGGTGACGACCGGGGAGCTGTTTTTT	CASSDRVTTGELFF
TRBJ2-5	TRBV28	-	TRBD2	TGTGCCAGCAGTTTACTAGCGGGGGTCCAAGAGACCCAGTACTTC	CASSLLAGVQETQYF
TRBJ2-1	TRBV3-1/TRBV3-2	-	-	TGTGCCAGCAGCCCGAATCGCCCTACTAGTCGAGTTGGCAATGAGCAGTTCTTC	CASSPNRPTSRVGNEQFF
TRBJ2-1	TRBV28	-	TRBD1	TGTGCCAGCAGTTCCGCCGGGACAGGCCAGTACAATGAGCAGTTCTTC	CASSSAGTGQYNEQFF
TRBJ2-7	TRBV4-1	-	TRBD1	TGCGCCAGCAGCCAAGATAGGACAGGGGGTCACGAGCAGTACTTC	CASSQDRTGGHEQYF
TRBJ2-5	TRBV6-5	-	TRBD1	TGTGCCAGCAGTTACCAAGTGACAGGGGCCCAAGAGACCCAGTACTTC	CASSYQVTGAQETQYF
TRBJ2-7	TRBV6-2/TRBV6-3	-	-	TGTGCCAGCAGTTCCTTAGCTCTGGGGAGCGAGCAGTACTTC	CASSSLALGSEQYF
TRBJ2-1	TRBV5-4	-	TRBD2	TGTGCCAGCAGCAAGATAAGCGGGGGGGCTGGGAATGAGCAGTTCTTC	CASSKISGGAGNEQFF
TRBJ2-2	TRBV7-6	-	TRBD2	TGTGCCAGCAGCTTAGCGGGAGGGCCGGGGACCGGGGAGCTGTTTTTT	CASSLAGGPGTGELFF
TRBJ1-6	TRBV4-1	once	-	TGCGCCAGCAGCCAAGATTTATGGGAGGGTTCGGTTTCTTCACCCCTCCACTTT	CASSQDLWEGSVSSPLHF
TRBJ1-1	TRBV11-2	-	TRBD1	TGTGCCAGCAGCTTAGGGGGACAGGGGATAGAAGCTTTCTTT	CASSLGGQGIEAFF
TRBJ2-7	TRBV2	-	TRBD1	TGTGCCAGCAGTGGCTGGACAGGGGAAGGGGTCGAGCAGTACTTC	CASSGWTGEGVEQYF
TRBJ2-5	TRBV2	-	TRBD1	TGTGCCAGCAGTGCAGGGGGCCGTAGAGAGACCCAGTACTTC	CASSAGGRRETQYF
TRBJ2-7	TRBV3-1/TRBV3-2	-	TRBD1	TGTGCCAGCAGCCCCCCGGACAGGGCGTACGAGCAGTACTTC	CASSPPDRAYEQYF
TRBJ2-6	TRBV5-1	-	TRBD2	TGCGCCAGCAGCCCTGGTAGCGGGAGGGCCTTTGGGGCCAACGTCCTGACTTTC	CASSPGSGRAFGANVLTF
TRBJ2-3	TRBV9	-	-	TGTGCCAGCAGCGCCGCCCCCGGACTCGTAGATACGCAGTATTTT	CASSAAPGLVDTQYF
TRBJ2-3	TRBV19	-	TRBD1	TGTGCCAGTATGGTGACAGGGTCAGATACGCAGTATTTT	CASMVTGSDTQYF
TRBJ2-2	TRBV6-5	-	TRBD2	TGTGCCAGCAGTCCCCGACTAGCTCCCGGGGAGCTGTTTTTT	CASSPRLAPGELFF
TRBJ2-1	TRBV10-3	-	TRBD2	TGTGCCATCAGTGCAAGGGGGGGGACTAGCGGGAGAAATGAGCAGTTCTTC	CAISARGGTSGRNEQFF
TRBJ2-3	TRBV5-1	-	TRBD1	TGCGCCAGCAGCTCCGGGGACAGGGACACAGATACGCAGTATTTT	CASSSGDRDTDTQYF
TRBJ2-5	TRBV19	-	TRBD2	TGTGCCAGTAGTCCTCGTGGAGCGGGGTACCAAGAGACCCAGTACTTC	CASSPRGAGYQETQYF
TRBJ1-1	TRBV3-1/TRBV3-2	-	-	TGTGCCAGCAGCCGTCGAGATAGTACGGGAGCTTTCTTT	CASSRRDSTGAFF
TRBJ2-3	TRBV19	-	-	TGTGCCAGTAGTATTCAGGGAACAGATACGCAGTATTTT	CASSIQGTDTQYF
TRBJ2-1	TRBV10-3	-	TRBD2	TGTGCCATCAGTGAGTTCGGGGGGAATGAGCAGTTCTTC	CAISEFGGNEQFF
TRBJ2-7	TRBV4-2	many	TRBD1	TGTGCCAGCAGCCGAGAGACAGGGGGATACGAGCAGTACTTC	CASSRETGGYEQYF
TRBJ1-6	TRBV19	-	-	TGTGCCAGTAGTATCGGGAATTCACCCCTCCACTTT	CASSIGNSPLHF
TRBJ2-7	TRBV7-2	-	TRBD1	TGTGCCAGCAGCTTAGCCGGGACAGGGTCCTACGAGCAGTACTTC	CASSLAGTGSYEQYF
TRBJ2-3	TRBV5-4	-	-	TGTGCCAGCAAACGGACCAGGGGTTTGGCGCAGTATTTT	CASKRTRGLAQYF
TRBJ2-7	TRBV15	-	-	TGTGCCACCAGCAGAGATAGGAGGGAGGGGGGGGCCCTCGGCGAGCAGTACTTC	CATSRDRREGGALGEQYF
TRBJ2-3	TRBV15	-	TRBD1	TGTGCCACCAGCAGGGGACAGGGGATTACAGATACGCAGTATTTT	CATSRGQGITDTQYF
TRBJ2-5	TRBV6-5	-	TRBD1	TGTGCCAGCAGGAGCGACAGGGGGGGGGTGGAGACCCAGTACTTC	CASRSDRGGVETQYF
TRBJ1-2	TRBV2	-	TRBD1	TGTGCCAGCAAGGGACAGGGGGCGGGAGGCTACACCTTC	CASKGQGAGGYTF
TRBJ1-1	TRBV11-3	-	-	TGTGCCAGCAGCTTAGATTCAGGGCCGAACACTGAAGCTTTCTTT	CASSLDSGPNTEAFF
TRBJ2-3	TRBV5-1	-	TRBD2	TGCGCCAGCAGCCCAATGGGGACTACCGGTGATACGCAGTATTTT	CASSPMGTTGDTQYF
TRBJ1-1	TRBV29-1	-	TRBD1	TGCAGCGTTGAAGGGACAGGGAACACTGAAGCTTTCTTT	CSVEGTGNTEAFF
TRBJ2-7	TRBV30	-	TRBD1	TGTGCCTGGGCTCCGGGACAGTTCTACGAGCAGTACTTC	CAWAPGQFYEQYF
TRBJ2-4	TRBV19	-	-	TGTGCCAGTAGAAGGGACACCCGGGTGGACATTCAGTACTTC	CASRRDTRVDIQYF
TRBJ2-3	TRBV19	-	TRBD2	TGTGCCAGTAGTATTCTTAGCGGGGGGGCCACAGATACGCAGTATTTT	CASSILSGGATDTQYF